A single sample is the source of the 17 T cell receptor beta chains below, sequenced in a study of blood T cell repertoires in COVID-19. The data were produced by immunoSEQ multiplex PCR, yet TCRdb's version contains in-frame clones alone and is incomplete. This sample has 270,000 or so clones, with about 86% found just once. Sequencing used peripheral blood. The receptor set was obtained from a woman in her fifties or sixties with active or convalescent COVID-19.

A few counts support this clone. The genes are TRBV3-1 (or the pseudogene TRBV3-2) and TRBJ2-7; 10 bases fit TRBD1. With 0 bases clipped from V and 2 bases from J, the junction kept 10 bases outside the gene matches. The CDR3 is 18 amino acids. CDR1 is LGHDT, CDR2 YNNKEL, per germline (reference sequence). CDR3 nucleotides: TGTGCCAGCAGCCAAGAAGGGGGGCCGGGACAGGGGACCTACGAGCAGTACTTC. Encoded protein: CASSQEGGPGQGTYEQYF.

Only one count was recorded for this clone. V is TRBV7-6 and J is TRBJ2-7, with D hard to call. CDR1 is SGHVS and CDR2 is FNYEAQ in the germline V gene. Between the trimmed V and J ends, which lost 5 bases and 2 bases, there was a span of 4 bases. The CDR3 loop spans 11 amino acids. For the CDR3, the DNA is TGTGCCAGCAGCCCCGCCTACGAGCAGTACTTC. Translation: CASSPAYEQYF.

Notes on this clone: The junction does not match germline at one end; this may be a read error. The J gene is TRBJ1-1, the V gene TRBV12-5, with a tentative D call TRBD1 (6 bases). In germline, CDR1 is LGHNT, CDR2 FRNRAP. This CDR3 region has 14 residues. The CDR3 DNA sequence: TGTGCTAGTGCTTTGGGGGGGCTCGGCACTGAAGCTTTCTTT. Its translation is CASALGGLGTEAFF.

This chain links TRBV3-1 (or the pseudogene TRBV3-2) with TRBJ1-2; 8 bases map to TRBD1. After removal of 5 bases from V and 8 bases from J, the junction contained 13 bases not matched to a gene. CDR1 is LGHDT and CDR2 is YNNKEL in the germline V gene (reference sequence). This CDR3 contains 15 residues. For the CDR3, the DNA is TGTGCCAGCAGCTCAACATGGCAGGGGGCAACGGGCTACACCTTC. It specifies CASSSTWQGATGYTF.

The CDR3 is CASSRIQGLAYNEQFF. The CDR3 nucleotides are TGTGCCAGCAGTAGAATACAGGGTTTAGCCTACAATGAGCAGTTCTTC. This sequence joins TRBV25-1 and TRBJ2-1; tentative D call: TRBD1 (6 bases). This CDR3 spans 16 amino acids. Between the trimmed V and J ends, which lost 5 bases and 2 bases, there was a span of 16 bases. Germline V gene sequence: CDR1 MGHDK, CDR2 SYGVNS.

As DNA, the CDR3 is TGTGCCAGCAGCCAAGTTGGCGGAAAAAACATTCAGTACTTC. It is translated as CASSQVGGKNIQYF. The J gene is TRBJ2-4, the V gene TRBV4-2; D gene uncertain. The CDR3 totals 14 residues. V gave up 1 base and J gave up 4 bases, with 8 bases separating them. Germline CDR1 and CDR2: LGHNA and YNFKEQ.

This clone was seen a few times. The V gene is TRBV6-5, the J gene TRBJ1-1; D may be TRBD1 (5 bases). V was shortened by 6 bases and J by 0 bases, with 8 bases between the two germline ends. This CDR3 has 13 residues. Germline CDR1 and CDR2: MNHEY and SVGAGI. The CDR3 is CASSGHLNTEAFF. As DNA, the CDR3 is TGTGCCAGCAGCGGACACTTGAACACTGAAGCTTTCTTT.

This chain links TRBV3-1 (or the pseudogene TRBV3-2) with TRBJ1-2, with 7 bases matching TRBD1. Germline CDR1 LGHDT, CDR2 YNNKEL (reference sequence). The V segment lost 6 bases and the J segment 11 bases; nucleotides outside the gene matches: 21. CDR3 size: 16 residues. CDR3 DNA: TGTGCCAGCAGTCTCCCCCCTCATACAGGGGATGGTATGTACACCTTC. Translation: CASSLPPHTGDGMYTF.

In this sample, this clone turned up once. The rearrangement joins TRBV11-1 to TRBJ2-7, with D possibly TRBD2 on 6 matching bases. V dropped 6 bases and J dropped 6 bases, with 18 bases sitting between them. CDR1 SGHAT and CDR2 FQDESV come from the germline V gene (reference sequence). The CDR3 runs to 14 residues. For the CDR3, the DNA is TGTGCCAGCAGTCCTAGGGACTCCAGATCCGAGCAGTACTTC. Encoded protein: CASSPRDSRSEQYF.

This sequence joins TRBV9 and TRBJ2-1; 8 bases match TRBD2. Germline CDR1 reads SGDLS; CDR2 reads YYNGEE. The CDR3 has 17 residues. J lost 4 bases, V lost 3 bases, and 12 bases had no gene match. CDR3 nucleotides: TGTGCCAGCAGCGGCCCGGCGGGTGCGGGGGGTTACAATGAGCAGTTCTTC. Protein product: CASSGPAGAGGYNEQFF.

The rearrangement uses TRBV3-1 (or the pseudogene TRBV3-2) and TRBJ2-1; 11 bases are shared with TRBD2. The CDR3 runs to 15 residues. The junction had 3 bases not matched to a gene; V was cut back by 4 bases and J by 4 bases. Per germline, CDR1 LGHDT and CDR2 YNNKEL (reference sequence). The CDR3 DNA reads TGTGCCAGCAGCCTTGGGACTAGCGGTTACAATGAGCAGTTCTTC. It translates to CASSLGTSGYNEQFF.

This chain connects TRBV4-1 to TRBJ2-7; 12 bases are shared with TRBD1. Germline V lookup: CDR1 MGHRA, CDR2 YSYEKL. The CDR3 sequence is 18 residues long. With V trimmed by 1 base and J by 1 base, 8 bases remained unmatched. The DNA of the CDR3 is TGCGCCAGCAGCCAAGCTCCGGGACAGGGGGCGCGGTCCTACGAGCAGTACTTC. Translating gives CASSQAPGQGARSYEQYF.

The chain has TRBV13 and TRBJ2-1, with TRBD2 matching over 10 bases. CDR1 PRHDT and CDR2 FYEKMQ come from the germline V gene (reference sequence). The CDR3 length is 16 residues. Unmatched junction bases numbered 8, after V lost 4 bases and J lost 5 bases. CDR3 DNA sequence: TGTGCCAGCAGCTCCCTAACTAGCGGGATGGACAATGAGCAGTTCTTC. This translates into CASSSLTSGMDNEQFF. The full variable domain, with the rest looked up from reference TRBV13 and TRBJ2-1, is AAGVIQSPRHLIKEKRETATLKCYPIPRHDTVYWYQQGPGQDPQFLISFYEKMQSDKGSIPDRFSAQQFSDYHSELNMSSLELGDSALYFCASSSLTSGMDNEQFFGPGTRLTVL.

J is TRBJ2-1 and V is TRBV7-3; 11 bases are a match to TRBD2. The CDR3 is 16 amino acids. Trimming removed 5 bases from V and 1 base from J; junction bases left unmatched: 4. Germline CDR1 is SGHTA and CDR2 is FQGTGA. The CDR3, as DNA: TGTGCCAGCAGCCCGGGACTAGCGGTTTCCTACAATGAGCAGTTCTTC. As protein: CASSPGLAVSYNEQFF.

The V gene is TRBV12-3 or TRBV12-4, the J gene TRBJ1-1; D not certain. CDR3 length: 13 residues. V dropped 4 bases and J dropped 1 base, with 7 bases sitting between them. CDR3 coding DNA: TGTGCCAGCAGTTCCCGGGGGAACACTGAAGCTTTCTTT. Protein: CASSSRGNTEAFF.

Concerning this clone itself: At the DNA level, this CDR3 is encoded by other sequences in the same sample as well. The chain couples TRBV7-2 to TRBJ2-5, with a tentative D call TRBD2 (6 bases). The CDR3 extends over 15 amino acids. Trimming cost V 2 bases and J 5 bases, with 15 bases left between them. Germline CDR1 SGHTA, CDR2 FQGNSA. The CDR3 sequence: CASSLSGGAWETQYF. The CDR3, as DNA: TGTGCCAGCAGCTTATCGGGCGGGGCTTGGGAGACCCAGTACTTC.

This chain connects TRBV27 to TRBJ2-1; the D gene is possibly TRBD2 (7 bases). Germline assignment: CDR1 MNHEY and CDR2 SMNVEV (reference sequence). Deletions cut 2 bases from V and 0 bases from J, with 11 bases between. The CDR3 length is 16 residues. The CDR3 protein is CASSLGGASSYNEQFF. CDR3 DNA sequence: TGTGCCAGCAGTTTAGGGGGGGCCTCCTCCTACAATGAGCAGTTCTTC.